The TCR beta chain described here comes from a study of blood T cell repertoires in COVID-19. Looking at the study overall: There were acute and convalescent COVID-19 samples, and they came from the United States, Italy and Spain. Sources were T cells, B-cell-depleted T cells, or PBMCs; the material itself was cDNA or gDNA.

The V gene's germline CDR1 is SGHTS and CDR2 YDEGEE. CDR3 length: 18 amino acids. V lost 1 base and J lost 1, with 18 bases in between. Per the original methods: How many nucleated cells were present was estimated from reference gene primer amplification. Assay used: immunoSEQ multiplex PCR; TCRdb lists only in-frame clones, some missing. V and J calls and clone size are those listed in that table; D and trimming were worked out from the DNA. Found here are roughly 130,000 clones, around 80% of them singletons; the top ten hold 1.5% to 2%. This clonotype was obtained from a man between 65 and 85 years old with acute or convalescent COVID-19. The source material was peripheral blood. The chain uses TRBV5-8 and TRBJ2-4; possibly TRBD1 for D (5 bases). CDR3 sequence: CASSLWQGGSGAKNIQYF. The CDR3 DNA sequence: TGTGCCAGCAGCTTGTGGCAGGGCGGCAGTGGGGCCAAAAACATTCAGTACTTC.